The clone carrying this T cell receptor beta chain was seen just once. A read error may produce the germline difference seen at one junction end. Assay used: immunoSEQ multiplex PCR; TCRdb lists only in-frame clones, some missing. The table has tens of thousands of clones, over 75% seen once. The germline gives CDR1 SQVTM, CDR2 ANQGSEA. This CDR3 has 13 residues. This entry comes from a study of technical replicates of blood from a handful of donors. V gene TRBV29-1 combines with J gene TRBJ1-3; 7 nucleotides align to TRBD1. Sample: T cells isolated from PBMCs. The clonotype comes from a human donor in good health. The CDR3 protein is CSVEDRATNTIYF. CDR3 bases: TGCAGCGTGGAAGACAGGGCGACAAACACCATATATTTT.